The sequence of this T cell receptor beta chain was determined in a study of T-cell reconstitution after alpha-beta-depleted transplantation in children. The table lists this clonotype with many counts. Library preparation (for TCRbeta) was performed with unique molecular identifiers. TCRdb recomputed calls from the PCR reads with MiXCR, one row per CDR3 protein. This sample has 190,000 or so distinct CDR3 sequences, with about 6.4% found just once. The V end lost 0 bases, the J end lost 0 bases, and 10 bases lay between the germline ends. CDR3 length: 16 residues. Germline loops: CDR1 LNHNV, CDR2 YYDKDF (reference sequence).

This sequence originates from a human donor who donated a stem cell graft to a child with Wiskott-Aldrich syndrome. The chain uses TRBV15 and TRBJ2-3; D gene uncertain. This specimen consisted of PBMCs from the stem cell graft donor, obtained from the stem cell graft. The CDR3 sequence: CATSRDGFSSTDTQYF. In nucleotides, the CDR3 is TGTGCCACCAGCAGAGATGGGTTTTCTAGCACAGATACGCAGTATTTT.